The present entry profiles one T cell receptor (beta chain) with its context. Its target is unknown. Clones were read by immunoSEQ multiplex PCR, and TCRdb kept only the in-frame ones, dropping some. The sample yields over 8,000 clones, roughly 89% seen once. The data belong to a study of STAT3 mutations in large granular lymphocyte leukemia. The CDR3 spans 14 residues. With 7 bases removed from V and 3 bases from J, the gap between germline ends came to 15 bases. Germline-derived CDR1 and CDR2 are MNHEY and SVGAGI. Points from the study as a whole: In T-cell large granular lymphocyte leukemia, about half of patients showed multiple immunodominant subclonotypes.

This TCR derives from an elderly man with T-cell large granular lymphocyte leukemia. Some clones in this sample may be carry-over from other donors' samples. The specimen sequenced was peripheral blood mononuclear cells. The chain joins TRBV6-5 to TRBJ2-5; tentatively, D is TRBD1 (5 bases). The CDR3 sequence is CASTEPGREETQYF. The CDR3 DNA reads TGTGCCAGCACCGAACCGGGCAGGGAAGAGACCCAGTACTTC.